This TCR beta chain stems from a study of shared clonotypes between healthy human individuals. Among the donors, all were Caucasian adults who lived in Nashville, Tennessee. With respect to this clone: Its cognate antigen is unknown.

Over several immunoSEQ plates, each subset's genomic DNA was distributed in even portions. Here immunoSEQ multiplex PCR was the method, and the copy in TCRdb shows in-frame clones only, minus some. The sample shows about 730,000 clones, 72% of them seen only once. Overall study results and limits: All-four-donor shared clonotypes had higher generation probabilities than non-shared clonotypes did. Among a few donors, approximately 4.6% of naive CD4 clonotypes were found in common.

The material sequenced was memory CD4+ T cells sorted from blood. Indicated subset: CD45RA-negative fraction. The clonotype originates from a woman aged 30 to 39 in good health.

CDR3 sequence: CSVERTGYGYTF. Written as DNA, the CDR3 is TGCAGCGTTGAGCGGACAGGCTATGGCTACACCTTC. The V and J genes are TRBV29-1 and TRBJ1-2; 7 bases map to TRBD1. After removal of 3 bases from V and 4 bases from J, the junction contained 2 bases not matched to a gene. This CDR3 contains 12 residues. Germline CDR1 SQVTM, CDR2 ANQGSEA.